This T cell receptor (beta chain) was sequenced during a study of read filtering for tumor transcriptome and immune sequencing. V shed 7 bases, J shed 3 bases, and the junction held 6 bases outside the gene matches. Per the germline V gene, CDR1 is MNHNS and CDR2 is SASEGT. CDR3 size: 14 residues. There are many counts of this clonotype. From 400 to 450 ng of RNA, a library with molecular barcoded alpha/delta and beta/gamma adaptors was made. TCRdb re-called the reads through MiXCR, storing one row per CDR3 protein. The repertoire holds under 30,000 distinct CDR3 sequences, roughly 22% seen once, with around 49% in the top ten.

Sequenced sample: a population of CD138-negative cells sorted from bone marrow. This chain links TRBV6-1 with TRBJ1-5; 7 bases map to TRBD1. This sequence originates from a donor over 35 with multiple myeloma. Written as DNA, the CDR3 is TGTGCCAGCAACCCGGGACAGTACAATCAGCCCCAGCATTTT. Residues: CASNPGQYNQPQHF.